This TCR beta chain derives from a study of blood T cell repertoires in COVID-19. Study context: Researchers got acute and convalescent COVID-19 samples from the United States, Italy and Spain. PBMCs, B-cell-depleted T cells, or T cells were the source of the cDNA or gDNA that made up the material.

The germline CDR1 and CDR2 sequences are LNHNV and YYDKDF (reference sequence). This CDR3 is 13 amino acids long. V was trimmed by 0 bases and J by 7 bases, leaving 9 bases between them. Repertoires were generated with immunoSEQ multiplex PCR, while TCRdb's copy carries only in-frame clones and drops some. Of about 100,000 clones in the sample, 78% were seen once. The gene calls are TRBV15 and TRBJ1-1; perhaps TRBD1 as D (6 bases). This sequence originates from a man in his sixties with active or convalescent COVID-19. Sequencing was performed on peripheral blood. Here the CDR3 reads CATSRDSQGEAFF. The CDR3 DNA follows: TGTGCCACCAGCAGAGATTCACAGGGTGAAGCTTTCTTT.